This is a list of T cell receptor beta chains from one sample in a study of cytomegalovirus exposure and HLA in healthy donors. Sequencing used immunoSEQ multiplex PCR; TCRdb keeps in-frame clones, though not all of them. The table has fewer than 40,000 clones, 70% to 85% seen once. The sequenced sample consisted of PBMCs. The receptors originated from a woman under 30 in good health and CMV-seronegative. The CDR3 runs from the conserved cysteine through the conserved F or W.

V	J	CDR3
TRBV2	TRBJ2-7	CVSSGTGVGGEQYF
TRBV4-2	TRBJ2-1	CASSQEGTSGHNEQFF
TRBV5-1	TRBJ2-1	CASSLRVISYNEQFF
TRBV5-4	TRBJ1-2	CASSFQGTNYGYPF
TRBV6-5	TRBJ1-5	CASSYSGSNQPQHF
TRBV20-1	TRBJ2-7	CSAQQGNEQYF
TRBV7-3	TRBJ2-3	CASSFSAGGPRTDTQYF
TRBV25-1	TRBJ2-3	CASRSGTGDPDTQYF
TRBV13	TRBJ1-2	CASSRTGGFYGYTF
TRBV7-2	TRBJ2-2	CASSSRLAGVGGELFF
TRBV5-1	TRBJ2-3	CASSPTEDLAPTSVADTQYF
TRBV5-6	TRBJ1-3	CASSREQFSSGNTIYF
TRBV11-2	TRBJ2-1	CASTPDGGLWFRKQFF
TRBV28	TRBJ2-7	CASSRSGRLYEQYF
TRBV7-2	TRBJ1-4	CASSFGQPNEKLFF
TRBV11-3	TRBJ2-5	CASSLGGFGETQYF
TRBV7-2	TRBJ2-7	CASSLVTGTGAEQYF
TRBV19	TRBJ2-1	CASSWTESSYNEQFF
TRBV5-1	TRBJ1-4	CASSRVTNEKLFF
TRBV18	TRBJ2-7	CASSPPGLAGAGEQYF
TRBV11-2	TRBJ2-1	CASSFGANEQFF
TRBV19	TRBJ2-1	CASSDPSVYNEQFF
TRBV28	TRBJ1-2	CASNVQGAGRGYTF
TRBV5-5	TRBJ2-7	CASSLGSGTGVYEQYF
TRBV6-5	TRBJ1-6	CASTRESSYNSPLHF
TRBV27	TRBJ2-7	CASSIQTGMHEQYF
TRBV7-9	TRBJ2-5	CASSVTDRGSWETQYF
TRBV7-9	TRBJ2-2	CASSESQVNTGELFF
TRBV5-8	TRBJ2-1	CATTGQISSYNEQFF
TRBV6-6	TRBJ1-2	CATELGQNNYGYTF
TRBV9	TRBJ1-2	CASSSWFGTGLTGYGYTF
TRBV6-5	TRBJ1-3	CASKPRGEGNTIYF
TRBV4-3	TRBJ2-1	CASSQDRGLGVGNEQFF
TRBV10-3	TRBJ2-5	CAIRPGTGGSETQYF
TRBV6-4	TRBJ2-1	CASSRESSYNEQFF
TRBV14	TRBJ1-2	CASSPRGRSYGYTF
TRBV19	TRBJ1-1	CASSIDRWDFALAFF
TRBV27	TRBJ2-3	CASTVGTSGLDTQYF
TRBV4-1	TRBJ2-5	CASNGGSTETQYF
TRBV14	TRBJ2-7	CASSPGDRDYEQYF
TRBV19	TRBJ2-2	CASSDGAGGTNTGELFF
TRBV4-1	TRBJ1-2	CASSQVIQDNSGYPF
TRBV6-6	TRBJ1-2	CASSYVTTGVGYPF
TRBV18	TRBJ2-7	CASSRSPTGGYEQYF
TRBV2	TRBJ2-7	CASSGRLAFYEQYF
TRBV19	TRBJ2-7	CASSRWTGAENEQYF
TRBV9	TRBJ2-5	CASSGLGTGGEEQYF